This T cell receptor beta chain was sequenced during a study of patients and donors after allogeneic stem cell transplantation. This CDR3 is built from 13 residues. J was trimmed by 6 bases and V by 5 bases; bases with no gene match: 7. Germline V gene sequence: CDR1 SGHVS, CDR2 FNYEAQ. TCRdb re-called the RT-PCR reads through MiXCR, storing one row per CDR3 protein. The table has about 230,000 distinct CDR3 sequences, roughly 13% seen once. The sample taken for sequencing was blood, either unsorted or a sorted T cell fraction (not recorded which). The source is a human donor who was either an allogeneic HSCT recipient or a stem cell or donor lymphocyte infusion donor (not recorded which). It is not recorded whose cells these are; they may come from a transplant donor. V and J are TRBV7-6 and TRBJ2-7; 7 bases align to TRBD1. CDR3 residues: CASSRQGMSEQYF. DNA for the CDR3: TGTGCCAGCAGCCGACAGGGTATGAGCGAGCAGTACTTC.